The clone carrying this T cell receptor beta chain was seen only once. This specimen comes from a study of Ad26.COV2.S vaccination and SARS-CoV-2 variants. Turning to the study itself: Ad26.COV2.S was injected intramuscularly once or twice, 56 days apart.

The CDR3 spans 16 residues. The V gene's germline CDR1 is SGHRS and CDR2 YFSETQ. Trimming removed 1 base from V and 2 bases from J, with 15 bases in between. Treatment of the sample: around 19 received Ad26.COV2.S at low or high dose, single or two shots; five or six received placebo; per-sample allocation not given. Sampling was performed 63 days after the first vaccine or placebo injection. Clones were sequenced by immunoSEQ multiplex PCR, and TCRdb holds only the in-frame ones, with some missing. The top ten hold roughly 3.5% of the sample, which has roughly 380,000 clones, roughly 84% seen once. The genes are TRBV5-1 and TRBJ2-5, with D perhaps given as TRBD1 or TRBD2 (6 bases each). The TCR comes from a person aged 18-60 years who received the Ad26.COV2.S COVID-19 vaccine or a placebo. Source: peripheral blood, taken in a trial of Ad26.COV2.S vaccine versus placebo. The CDR3 is CASSLSWGASQETQYF. Here the CDR3 DNA reads TGCGCCAGCAGCTTGAGCTGGGGGGCGAGTCAAGAGACCCAGTACTTC.